This T cell receptor beta chain comes out of a study of CD8+CD57+ T cells in acquired aplastic anemia. Of note for this clonotype: A much larger clone lies one base from this, so it may be a read error.

For CDR3 and TCR beta VDJ profiling, genomic DNA was the template used. MiXCR, run by TCRdb on the reads, gives a single entry per CDR3 protein. The sample records 250,000 or so distinct CDR3 sequences, around 45% being singletons. There are 14 residues in the CDR3. Germline values: CDR1 MNHEY, CDR2 SVGAGI. An expansion of CD8+CD57+ cells by flow cytometry had been shown in patients chosen for sequencing. Everyone among the patients had severe acquired aplastic anemia. Patients had not yet gotten any therapy when their blood was taken for sampling. Sequenced material: sorted CD4+, CD8+, or CD8+CD57+ T cells (not recorded which) from PBMCs. The clonotype originates from a human donor with aplastic anemia. The genes are TRBV6-5 and TRBJ1-6; D unclear. The chain's CDR3 is CASSRSSYSSPLHF. In DNA form, the CDR3 reads TGTGCCAGCAGTCGGAGCTCCTATAGTTCACCCCTCCACTTT.